These 9 T cell receptor beta chains were sequenced from one sample in a study of cytomegalovirus exposure and HLA in healthy donors. A multiplex PCR was run with 60 Vbeta primers and 13 Jbeta primers. Method: immunoSEQ multiplex PCR; TCRdb's copy keeps in-frame clones and lacks some. The table records roughly 200,000 clones, 82% of them present only once. The sequenced material came from PBMCs. The receptors shown here come from a woman between 35 and 50 years old in good health and CMV-seronegative.

V gene TRBV28 combines with J gene TRBJ2-5, with 12 bases fitting TRBD1. TRBJ2-7 explains the end of the DNA better; the J call may be wrong. The CDR3 has 17 amino acids. Germline-derived CDR1 and CDR2 are MDHEN and SYDVKM. The CDR3 here is CASSLRDRGLYLYEQYF. The CDR3 DNA reads as TGTGCCAGCAGTTTGCGGGACAGGGGGCTCTACCTCTACGAGCAGTACTTC.

The V and J genes are TRBV19 and TRBJ2-3, with D unclear. Germline V gene data show CDR1 as LNHDA and CDR2 as SQIVND (reference sequence). V lost 1 base, J lost 1 base, and 6 bases lay in between. The CDR3 runs 14 residues. The CDR3 region is CASSIVVGTDTQYF. Written as DNA, the CDR3 is TGTGCCAGTAGTATAGTAGTCGGCACAGATACGCAGTATTTT.

This clone was seen just once. The chain joins TRBV9 to TRBJ1-2; D is ambiguous. CDR3 size: 15 residues. Per the germline V gene, CDR1 is SGDLS and CDR2 is YYNGEE. Trimming pared 2 bases from V and 4 bases from J, leaving 15 bases between. The CDR3 region is CASSVAGGIGYGYTF. Here the CDR3 DNA reads TGTGCCAGCAGCGTTGCCGGAGGGATTGGCTATGGCTACACCTTC.

The chain carries TRBV7-3 and TRBJ2-1; possibly TRBD2 for D (6 bases). Germline V CDR1 and CDR2: SGHTA, FQGTGA. Trimming stripped 2 bases from V and 3 bases from J, with 11 bases between. The CDR3 runs to 15 residues. The DNA of the CDR3 is TGTGCCAGCAGCTTAGGGTCGGGGGTCTACAATGAGCAGTTCTTC. Amino acids: CASSLGSGVYNEQFF.

V is TRBV6-7 and J is TRBJ1-5; 8 bases map to TRBD1. TRBV6-7 belongs to the ORF category, with a function that is uncertain. V was pared by 1 base and J by 1 base, with 3 bases of the junction left unmatched. The CDR3 runs 16 residues. CDR3 residues: CASSYYRTGSNQPQHF. CDR3 sequence (DNA): TGTGCCAGCAGTTACTACAGGACAGGGAGCAATCAGCCCCAGCATTTT.

J is TRBJ2-5 and V is TRBV5-1, with a possible D match to TRBD2 (6 bases). Germline V gene lookup returns CDR1 SGHRS and CDR2 YFSETQ. The CDR3 consists of 14 residues. The germline V and J ends were trimmed by 0 bases and 2 bases, with 8 bases remaining between them. The CDR3, as DNA: TGCGCCAGCAGCTTGGAAGGGAGGCAAGAGACCCAGTACTTC. Its protein product is CASSLEGRQETQYF.

The chain links TRBV6-4 to TRBJ1-3; D is unclear. Trimming took off 8 bases at V and 0 bases at J, with 17 bases between the two ends. The CDR3 consists of 16 residues. Looked up from germline, CDR1 is MRHNA and CDR2 is SNTAGT. CDR3 region: CASRGSGTHSGNTIYF. The DNA of the CDR3 is TGTGCCAGCCGTGGATCAGGTACCCACTCTGGAAACACCATATATTTT.

V gene TRBV4-1 combines with J gene TRBJ2-7; maybe TRBD2 (5 bases). Trimming pared 9 bases from V and 6 bases from J, leaving 21 bases between. The CDR3 extends over 14 amino acids. Germline assignment: CDR1 MGHRA and CDR2 YSYEKL. The CDR3 region has the DNA TGCGCCAGGAGGACTCTTCCCTTTGTGCGCGAGCAGTACTTC. As protein: CARRTLPFVREQYF.

The chain carries TRBV19 and TRBJ2-2; no definite D call. The germline gives CDR1 LNHDA, CDR2 SQIVND (reference sequence). Trimming removed 3 bases from V and 7 bases from J, with 6 bases in between. This CDR3 spans 12 amino acids. This CDR3 reads CASSMFSGELFF. The CDR3 DNA is TGTGCCAGTAGTATGTTCAGCGGGGAGCTGTTTTTT. Complete variable domain (other parts from reference TRBV19 and TRBJ2-2): DGGITQSPKYLFRKEGQNVTLSCEQNLNHDAMYWYRQDPGQGLRLIYYSQIVNDFQKGDIAEGYSVSREKKESFPLTVTSAQKNPTAFYLCASSMFSGELFFGEGSRLTVL.